These 12 T cell receptor beta chains originate from one sample sequenced in a study of cytomegalovirus exposure and HLA in healthy donors. The PCR contained 60 Vbeta and 13 Jbeta primers. Assay used: immunoSEQ multiplex PCR; TCRdb lists only in-frame clones, some missing. The data contain some 180,000 clones, approximately 90% of them singletons. The sample taken for sequencing was PBMCs. All receptors come from a boy aged 2 to 9 in good health and CMV-seronegative.

The rearrangement links TRBV15 to TRBJ1-4; TRBD1 aligns across 8 bases. Germline V lookup: CDR1 LNHNV, CDR2 YYDKDF (reference sequence). The junction had 9 bases not matched to a gene; V was cut back by 2 bases and J by 1 base. The CDR3 is 18 residues long. The CDR3 loop is CATSRNPLTGGTNEKLFF. The CDR3 DNA is TGTGCCACCAGCAGAAATCCGTTAACAGGGGGAACTAATGAAAAACTGTTTTTT. Full variable domain (rest looked up from reference TRBV15 and TRBJ1-4): DAMVIQNPRYQVTQFGKPVTLSCSQTLNHNVMYWYQQKSSQAPKLLFHYYDKDFNNEADTPDNFQSRRPNTSFCFLDIRSPGLGDTAMYLCATSRNPLTGGTNEKLFFGSGTQLSVL.

The chain uses TRBV19 and TRBJ2-7; the D is unclear. The V end lost 9 bases, the J end lost 2 bases, and 11 bases lay between the germline ends. The CDR3 has 12 residues. Looked up from germline, CDR1 is LNHDA and CDR2 is SQIVND (reference sequence). CDR3 region: CASAGSPYEQYF. The CDR3 DNA sequence: TGTGCCAGCGCCGGGTCCCCCTACGAGCAGTACTTC.

The chain recombines TRBV5-6 with TRBJ2-5; 7 positions match TRBD2. Germline V gene data show CDR1 as SGHDT and CDR2 as YYEEEE. Trimming cost V 4 bases and J 5 bases; bases outside gene matches: 5. The CDR3 consists of 13 residues. In nucleotides, the CDR3 is TGTGCCAGCAGCCCCCCCGGGGGGGAGACCCAGTACTTC. Its translation is CASSPPGGETQYF. The full variable domain, rest sourced from reference TRBV5-6 and TRBJ2-5, is DAGVTQSPTHLIKTRGQQVTLRCSPKSGHDTVSWYQQALGQGPQFIFQYYEEEERQRGNFPDRFSGHQFPNYSSELNVNALLLGDSALYLCASSPPGGETQYFGPGTRLLVL.

This sequence joins TRBV10-3 and TRBJ2-7, with D tentatively TRBD1 (6 bases). The germline V gene encodes CDR1 ENHRY and CDR2 SYGVKD. V was trimmed by 2 bases and J by 4 bases, leaving 15 bases between them. This CDR3 has 15 amino acids. Written as DNA, the CDR3 is TGTGCCATCAGTGAGGGAGGTGTGGGGGCATACGAGCAGTACTTC. Encoded protein: CAISEGGVGAYEQYF.

The CDR3 reads CASKPRLGRETQYF. CDR3 DNA: TGTGCCAGCAAACCCCGGTTGGGGCGAGAGACCCAGTACTTC. The chain has TRBV27 and TRBJ2-5, with D possibly matching TRBD1 (5 bases). V shed 7 bases and J shed 4 bases, with 16 bases lying between them. This CDR3 is 14 amino acids long. Germline loops: CDR1 MNHEY, CDR2 SMNVEV (reference sequence).

This clone was detected a few times. The V and J genes are TRBV5-4 and TRBJ1-1; TRBD1 agrees at 12 bases. This CDR3 comprises 15 residues. The germline gives CDR1 SGHNT, CDR2 YYREEE (reference sequence). Germline trimming cut 4 bases from V and 5 bases from J; bases unmatched to any gene: 6. The CDR3 nucleotides read TGTGCCAGCAGCGCCTGGGACAGGGGGCTGACTGAAGCTTTCTTT. The encoded protein is CASSAWDRGLTEAFF.

V gene TRBV12-1 combines with J gene TRBJ1-6. TRBV12-1 is deemed a pseudogene. The CDR3 is 14 amino acids. CDR3 coding DNA: TGTGCCAGCGTGGAGAGCTCCTATAATTCACCCCTCCACTTT. Residues: CASVESSYNSPLHF.

The rearrangement joins TRBV28 to TRBJ2-1, with D tentatively TRBD2 (6 bases). The CDR3 extends over 13 amino acids. Per the germline V gene, CDR1 is MDHEN and CDR2 is SYDVKM. The V end was cut by 3 bases, the J end by 15 bases, with 18 bases between. The CDR3 protein is CASSFPGGGWGFF. CDR3 bases: TGTGCCAGCAGTTTCCCCGGGGGAGGTTGGGGGTTCTTC.

This chain connects TRBV13 to TRBJ2-1; TRBD2 agrees at 7 bases. Trimming at V came to 0 bases and at J to 7 bases, leaving 6 bases not matched to a gene. This CDR3 contains 15 residues. Germline lookup yields CDR1 PRHDT and CDR2 FYEKMQ (reference sequence). CDR3 in amino acids: CASSLGPGRENEQFF. Written as DNA, the CDR3 is TGTGCCAGCAGCTTAGGCCCAGGGAGGGAGAATGAGCAGTTCTTC.

V usage is TRBV6-5 and J usage is TRBJ1-2; D not resolved. Trimming took off 6 bases at V and 2 bases at J, with 13 bases between the two ends. The length of the CDR3 is 14 residues. Germline assignment: CDR1 MNHEY and CDR2 SVGAGI. The CDR3 DNA follows: TGTGCCAGCAGACGCCAGACGGGAAACTATGGCTACACCTTC. The encoded protein is CASRRQTGNYGYTF.

This CDR3 reads CASSLPRDSTYEQYF. The CDR3 region has the DNA TGTGCCAGCAGTTTACCCCGGGACAGTACCTACGAGCAGTACTTC. This chain links TRBV28 with TRBJ2-7; 7 bases match TRBD1. The germline V gene has CDR1 MDHEN and CDR2 SYDVKM. V lost 2 bases to trimming and J lost 2 bases; unmatched junction nucleotides: 6. The CDR3 is 15 residues long. The entire variable domain, with the rest obtained from reference TRBV28 and TRBJ2-7, is as follows: DVKVTQSSRYLVKRTGEKVFLECVQDMDHENMFWYRQDPGLGLRLIYFSYDVKMKEKGDIPEGYSVSREKKERFSLILESASTNQTSMYLCASSLPRDSTYEQYFGPGTRLTVT.

The V gene is TRBV27, the J gene TRBJ1-5, with 10 bases that match TRBD1. V shed 5 bases and J 6 bases; nucleotides not matched to a gene: 4. The CDR3 extends over 14 amino acids. Germline-derived CDR1 and CDR2 are MNHEY and SMNVEV (reference sequence). Here the CDR3 DNA reads TGTGCCAGCAGTCCGACAGGGGGCACTCAGCCCCAGCATTTT. This sequence encodes CASSPTGGTQPQHF.